This entry is about one T cell receptor (beta chain). Its target is not known. Trimming stripped 4 bases from V and 1 base from J, with 11 bases between. Germline V gene data show CDR1 as SGDLS and CDR2 as YYNGEE. The CDR3 consists of 14 residues. The sample is drawn from a study of shared clonotypes between healthy human individuals. The overall study: The donor pool was made up of a couple of women and three men aged 18 to 49.

The study, taken as a whole, reports: Researchers sampled blood only, noting tissue repertoires likely differ.

Positively selected for CCR7, the CD45RO-negative cells used as naive CD8 cells excluded terminally differentiated effector memory CD45RA+ cells. The table came from immunoSEQ multiplex PCR; TCRdb's copy has only in-frame clones and leaves some out. Of about 680,000 clones listed, about 92% are singletons. The sequencing input was naive CD8+ T cells sorted from blood. The receptor comes from a young man in good health. The chain is built from TRBV9 and TRBJ1-1; TRBD1 might be the D (5 bases). The chain's CDR3 is CASSRVGQNTEAFF. Here the CDR3 DNA reads TGTGCCAGCAGCAGAGTCGGACAGAACACTGAAGCTTTCTTT. Filled out from reference TRBV9 and TRBJ1-1, the complete variable domain reads DSGVTQTPKHLITATGQRVTLRCSPRSGDLSVYWYQQSLDQGLQFLIQYYNGEERAKGNILERFSAQQFPDLHSELNLSSLELGDSALYFCASSRVGQNTEAFFGQGTRLTVV.